This is a list of T cell receptor beta chains from one sample in a study of T cell repertoires in cytomegalovirus infection. These receptors have no identified antigens. One entry per CDR3 protein results from TCRdb running MiXCR on the reads. The profile shows about 310,000 distinct CDR3 sequences, approximately 25% of them singletons. Source: cultured PBMCs, taken from culture after CMV antigen stimulation. These receptors all stem from a human donor in good health (CMV status not recorded). Some clones in this sample may be carry-over from other donors' samples. The CDR3 runs from the conserved cysteine through the conserved F or W. A D gene is named only where the DNA matches it firmly. The size of a clone is reported for some rows only, either as once, few or many, or as a class for expanded clones.

>TRBV20-1|-|TRBJ2-7|-
TGCAGTGCCCCTCAGGGCGGGATGAGCTCCTACGAGCAGTACTTC
CSAPQGGMSSYEQYF
>TRBV12-3/TRBV12-4|few|TRBJ1-2|-
TGTGCCAGCAGTCACGACTCTACAACAGGGTCCTATGGCTACACCTTC
CASSHDSTTGSYGYTF
>TRBV12-3/TRBV12-4|-|TRBJ2-7|-
TGTGCCAGCAGAAACGAGTGGGACGTGACCTACGAGCAGTACTTC
CASRNEWDVTYEQYF
>TRBV7-9|many|TRBJ2-3|-
TGTGCCAGCAGCCCTAGGCCAGATACGCAGTATTTT
CASSPRPDTQYF
>TRBV6-2/TRBV6-3|-|TRBJ2-3|TRBD2
TGTGCCAGCCTCACCGGGACTAGCGGGAGGGCCAGTACGCAGTATTTT
CASLTGTSGRASTQYF
>TRBV4-2|-|TRBJ2-1|TRBD2
TGTGCCAGCAGCCTGCTTAGCGGGAGGGCAAATGAGCAGTTCTTC
CASSLLSGRANEQFF
>TRBV27|-|TRBJ2-1|-
TGTGCCAGCAGTTTAGAGGCTCCGGGGTCCTACAATGAGCAGTTCTTC
CASSLEAPGSYNEQFF
>TRBV29-1|-|TRBJ2-5|TRBD2
TGCAGCGTTGTTGGTAGCGGGAGAGAGACCCAGTACTTC
CSVVGSGRETQYF
>TRBV6-2/TRBV6-3|few|TRBJ2-1|TRBD2
TGTGCCAGCAGTTACTCGATAGCGGGAGGGTACAATGAGCAGTTCTTC
CASSYSIAGGYNEQFF
>TRBV19|-|TRBJ2-2|TRBD1
TGTGCCACCCGGACAGGGGGACTTGCCGGGGAGCTGTTTTTT
CATRTGGLAGELFF
>TRBV7-2|-|TRBJ2-1|TRBD2
TGTGCCAGCAGGGGGGGCGGGAGGGCCCACGACAATGAGCAGTTCTTC
CASRGGGRAHDNEQFF
>TRBV27|few|TRBJ2-7|-
TGTGCCAGCAGTTTGGAGTCCCCCGGAAGGTACGAGCAGTACTTC
CASSLESPGRYEQYF
>TRBV12-3/TRBV12-4|few|TRBJ2-3|TRBD2
TGTGCCAGCAGTTTCGGGGGGGGACTAGCGAGCACAGATACGCAGTATTTT
CASSFGGGLASTDTQYF
>TRBV18|-|TRBJ2-7|-
TGTGCCAGCTCACCGGCCACGAGCTACGAGCAGTACTTC
CASSPATSYEQYF
>TRBV27|few|TRBJ2-1|TRBD2
TGTGCCAGCAGTTTTAATCGTAGACTAGCGGGAGTAAATGAGCAGTTCTTC
CASSFNRRLAGVNEQFF
>TRBV7-2|many|TRBJ2-7|TRBD1
TGTGCCAGCAGCTTTACAGGGGACTACGAGCAGTACTTC
CASSFTGDYEQYF
>TRBV5-1|-|TRBJ2-2|-
TGCGCCAGCAGCCTTCCGGCCCTACTCGATCGGGCCTCCGGGGAGCTGTTTTTT
CASSLPALLDRASGELFF